These T cell receptor beta chains were read from a single sample in a study of Ad26.COV2.S vaccination and SARS-CoV-2 variants. The method was immunoSEQ multiplex PCR; TCRdb's version includes in-frame clones alone and lacks a portion of them. The sample comprises over 400,000 clones, approximately 92% of which are singletons, and more than 1.5% rests with the top ten. Specimen: peripheral blood, collected in a trial of Ad26.COV2.S vaccine versus placebo. These receptors all stem from a person between 18 and 65 years old who received the Ad26.COV2.S COVID-19 vaccine or a placebo. The CDR3 runs from the conserved cysteine through the conserved F or W. A D gene is named only where the DNA matches it firmly. Size is stated for part of the rows, as once, few or many counts, or as a class when the clone is expanded.

abundance	d_gene	v_gene	j_gene	CDR3nt	CDR3aa
.	.	TRBV15	TRBJ1-6	TGTGCCACCAGCAGAGACGGAGGTAATTCACCCCTCCACTTT	CATSRDGGNSPLHF
.	.	TRBV24-1	TRBJ1-5	TGTGCCACCAGTGAGACCAGGGTTGAGAATCAGCCCCAGCATTTT	CATSETRVENQPQHF
.	TRBD1	TRBV24-1	TRBJ1-2	TGTGCCACCAGTGATTCTCGGACAGGGCGCTATGGCTACACCTTC	CATSDSRTGRYGYTF
.	.	TRBV6-4	TRBJ2-1	TGTGCCAGCAGTGACTCGAGGAATGAGCAGTTCTTC	CASSDSRNEQFF
.	.	TRBV27	TRBJ2-1	TGTGCCAGCAGTTCTCCCCCTTTCTCGAGCTCCTACAATGAGCAGTTCTTC	CASSSPPFSSSYNEQFF
.	.	TRBV7-2	TRBJ2-3	TGTGCCAGCAGCTTAGACCTCTCCAGCACAGATACGCAGTATTTT	CASSLDLSSTDTQYF
.	TRBD1	TRBV4-1	TRBJ2-7	TGCGCCAGCAGCCAAGGCTGGGACAGCCGTCACGAGCAGTACTTC	CASSQGWDSRHEQYF
.	.	TRBV28	TRBJ2-1	TGTGCCAGCAGTTTCCCTTTCCACCCATCTGGGTTCTTC	CASSFPFHPSGFF
.	TRBD2	TRBV10-2	TRBJ2-1	TGCGCCAGTCACTATAGCGGGGGAGTGCCTGAGCAGTTCTTC	CASHYSGGVPEQFF
.	TRBD2	TRBV7-2	TRBJ2-3	TGTGCCAGCAGCTTAATGGCCGGGGGGGGACGCACAGATACGCAGTATTTT	CASSLMAGGGRTDTQYF
.	.	TRBV3-1/TRBV3-2	TRBJ1-1	TGTGCCAGCAGCCTCCACCCAGGGGACACTGAAGCTTTCTTT	CASSLHPGDTEAFF
.	.	TRBV30	TRBJ1-1	TGTGCCTCTCAGACGGAGACGAACACTGAAGCTTTCTTT	CASQTETNTEAFF
once	TRBD1	TRBV6-6	TRBJ2-2	TGTGCCAGCAGTCCCACAGGGGTTGGCACCGGGGAGCTGTTTTTT	CASSPTGVGTGELFF
.	.	TRBV9	TRBJ1-6	TGTGCCAGCAGCGTAGGGGCAGGGAGGGAGTATAATTCACCCCTCCACTTT	CASSVGAGREYNSPLHF
.	.	TRBV9	TRBJ1-1	TGTGCCAGCAGCCCAGAGGAGGGCTCGGATGCTTTCTTT	CASSPEEGSDAFF
.	TRBD2	TRBV6-5	TRBJ2-7	TGTGCCAGCAGTTACGGGCATAGCGGGGCATACGAGCAGTACTTC	CASSYGHSGAYEQYF
.	.	TRBV4-1	TRBJ2-1	TGCGCCAGCAGCCAAGGTCGCGCGCGGGACAGCTACAATGAGCAGTTCTTC	CASSQGRARDSYNEQFF
.	TRBD1	TRBV27	TRBJ1-3	TGTGCCAGCAGTCGGACAGGGGGCTCTGGAAACACCATATATTTT	CASSRTGGSGNTIYF
.	.	TRBV12-3/TRBV12-4	TRBJ2-5	TGTGCCAGCAGTTTAGTGTTTGAGACCCAGTACTTC	CASSLVFETQYF
.	.	TRBV11-2	TRBJ2-7	TGTGCCAGCAGCGCCTGGGAGGCTCCCTACGAGCAGTACTTC	CASSAWEAPYEQYF
.	.	TRBV4-3	TRBJ2-7	TGCGCCAGCAGCCACCGTACAGGGAACGAGCAGTACTTC	CASSHRTGNEQYF
.	TRBD1	TRBV19	TRBJ1-2	TGTGCCAGTAGTCCCAGTAAAGGGGGCGTCTTTGGCTACACCTTC	CASSPSKGGVFGYTF
once	TRBD1	TRBV27	TRBJ1-5	TGTGCCAGCAGTTTATCAGCAGGGGGCCATAGCAATCAGCCCCAGCATTTT	CASSLSAGGHSNQPQHF
.	.	TRBV4-3	TRBJ1-2	TGCGCCAGCAGCCAAGAAACTTATAACTATGGCTACACCTTC	CASSQETYNYGYTF
once	.	TRBV6-2/TRBV6-3	TRBJ1-2	TGTGCCAGCAGCTTCTACAGGGAGAGCTACACCTTC	CASSFYRESYTF
.	.	TRBV19	TRBJ2-3	TGTGCCAGTAGCGTTTGGCTCTCCGGAGATACGCAGTATTTT	CASSVWLSGDTQYF
.	TRBD2	TRBV7-2	TRBJ2-3	TGTGCCAGCAGCACTCTAGCGGGGGGGCCAGATACGCAGTATTTT	CASSTLAGGPDTQYF
.	.	TRBV28	TRBJ1-3	TGTGCCAGCAGGTCCATGGGGGGGGCATCGGGAAACACCATATATTTT	CASRSMGGASGNTIYF
.	.	TRBV15	TRBJ1-2	TGTGCCACCAGCAGAGATAGTACAGGCGGAGTAAACGGCTATGGCTACACCTTC	CATSRDSTGGVNGYGYTF
once	.	TRBV4-3	TRBJ1-1	TGCGCCAGCAGCCATGGACACGAGAACACTGAAGCTTTCTTT	CASSHGHENTEAFF
.	.	TRBV4-1	TRBJ2-6	TGCGCCAGCAGCCAAGTAACCTCCTCTGGGGCCAACGTCCTGACTTTC	CASSQVTSSGANVLTF
.	.	TRBV2	TRBJ2-5	TGTGCCAGCACCGGGACCATGGTTGGGGAGACCCAGTACTTC	CASTGTMVGETQYF
.	.	TRBV5-4	TRBJ2-5	TGTGCCAGCAGGGATAGAGAGAGCCACCAAGAGACCCAGTACTTC	CASRDRESHQETQYF
.	.	TRBV6-5	TRBJ2-7	TGTGCCAGCACTTACTCGATTGGGGGGTCCTACGAGCAGTACTTC	CASTYSIGGSYEQYF
.	.	TRBV28	TRBJ1-6	TGTGCCAGCAGACGAGGGGGTTCGAGGCGGAGCTCCTATAATTCACCCCTCCACTTT	CASRRGGSRRSSYNSPLHF
few	.	TRBV6-6	TRBJ1-6	TGTGCCAGCAGTCGAGGGGCCCTTTTGATGAATTCACCCCTCCACTTT	CASSRGALLMNSPLHF
.	.	TRBV5-1	TRBJ1-1	TGCGCCAGCAGCTTGGACACCTCGAACACTGAAGCTTTCTTT	CASSLDTSNTEAFF
once	TRBD1	TRBV28	TRBJ2-7	TGTGCCAGCAGTTTATACAGGGGTGAGTCTCAGGACGAGCAGTACTTC	CASSLYRGESQDEQYF
.	TRBD1	TRBV15	TRBJ1-2	TGTGCCACCAGCCGAGAGCGAGGGGGCAACTATGGCTACACCTTC	CATSRERGGNYGYTF
.	.	TRBV15	TRBJ1-2	TGTGCCACCAGCATCCAGGGTGATGGCTATGGCTACACCTTC	CATSIQGDGYGYTF
few	TRBD1	TRBV18	TRBJ1-5	TGTGCCAGCTCGCAACAGGGGGGTGAGCCCCAGCATTTT	CASSQQGGEPQHF
.	.	TRBV19	TRBJ2-2	TGTGCCAGTAGACCCGGAGGGTGGGTCGTGGACACCGGGGAGCTGTTTTTT	CASRPGGWVVDTGELFF
.	.	TRBV12-3/TRBV12-4	TRBJ1-1	TGTGCCAGCAGTCGTCAGGAGAACACTGAAGCTTTCTTT	CASSRQENTEAFF
.	.	TRBV5-1	TRBJ1-1	TGCGCCAGCAGCTTGTCGCAGAGCACTGAAGCTTTCTTT	CASSLSQSTEAFF
.	TRBD1	TRBV25-1	TRBJ1-4	TGTGCCAGCATAGCTCCGGGACAGGATAATGAAAAACTGTTTTTT	CASIAPGQDNEKLFF
.	TRBD1	TRBV18	TRBJ2-7	TGTGCCAGCTCACGGGACAGGGGGGTCGAGCAGTACTTC	CASSRDRGVEQYF
.	TRBD1	TRBV10-2	TRBJ2-7	TGCGCCAGCAGTGAGTGGGACAGGGCCTCTTACGAGCAGTACTTC	CASSEWDRASYEQYF
.	.	TRBV4-3	TRBJ1-5	TGCGCCAGCAGCCAAGATTATGGGAGGGATAGCAATCAGCCCCAGCATTTT	CASSQDYGRDSNQPQHF
once	.	TRBV19	TRBJ1-5	TGTGCCAGTAGTATTCGGACGGCTTTATATCAGCCCCAGCATTTT	CASSIRTALYQPQHF
.	.	TRBV12-5	TRBJ2-1	TGTGCTAGTGGCACCGGCTACAATGAGCAGTTCTTC	CASGTGYNEQFF
.	TRBD2	TRBV6-5	TRBJ2-5	TGTGCCAGCAGTTCTCCCGCTAGCGGGGGAGAGACCCAGTACTTC	CASSSPASGGETQYF
.	.	TRBV7-9	TRBJ1-1	TGTGCCAGCAGCTTAAATACAGGTAGCACTGAAGCTTTCTTT	CASSLNTGSTEAFF
.	TRBD1	TRBV29-1	TRBJ1-2	TGCAGCGTTGTTGCAGGGGGTGGCTACACCTTC	CSVVAGGGYTF